Listed below are T cell receptor beta chains from one sample, sequenced in a study of OX40 agonist ivuxolimab in advanced cancers. Using immunoSEQ multiplex PCR, the repertoire was profiled, and TCRdb retains in-frame clones only, with some absent. Among some 43,000 clones listed, around nine tenths were seen once. Sequenced material: CD4+ or CD8+ T cells sorted from blood, taken in a trial of the OX40 agonist ivuxolimab. Receptors originate from an adult with an advanced solid tumor such as melanoma, head and neck, liver or kidney cancer. Both conserved end residues are part of each CDR3. The D gene is left open where the match is weak. Some rows mark clone size as missing; the rest say once, few, many or name a class of expanded clone.

D: TRBD2
size: NA
J: TRBJ2-3
V: TRBV9
CDR3: CASSVAGGRGTDTQYF
DNA: TGTGCCAGCAGCGTAGCGGGGGGGCGAGGCACAGATACGCAGTATTTT

D: NA
size: NA
J: TRBJ1-4
V: TRBV19
CDR3: CATGDRDLDEKLFF
DNA: TGTGCCACCGGGGATAGGGACTTGGATGAAAAACTGTTTTTT

D: NA
size: hyperexpanded
J: TRBJ2-2
V: TRBV7-3
CDR3: CASSPDGPTGATGELFF
DNA: TGTGCCAGCAGCCCGGACGGGCCTACTGGAGCCACCGGGGAGCTGTTTTTT

D: TRBD2
size: NA
J: TRBJ2-1
V: TRBV2
CDR3: CASSQERGAPFF
DNA: TGTGCCAGCAGTCAGGAGCGGGGGGCCCCGTTCTTC

D: NA
size: once
J: TRBJ2-7
V: TRBV19
CDR3: CAPHLPGSYWVEQYF
DNA: TGTGCCCCTCATTTGCCAGGGAGCTATTGGGTCGAGCAGTACTTC

D: NA
size: NA
J: TRBJ1-2
V: TRBV6-5
CDR3: CASSPGGQKDYGYTF
DNA: TGTGCCAGCAGTCCCGGAGGGCAGAAGGACTATGGCTACACCTTC

D: NA
size: NA
J: TRBJ1-5
V: TRBV9
CDR3: CASSGPGYSNQPQHF
DNA: TGTGCCAGCAGCGGGCCAGGTTATAGCAATCAGCCCCAGCATTTT

D: NA
size: few
J: TRBJ1-2
V: TRBV7-9
CDR3: CASSLQLEGYGYTF
DNA: TGTGCCAGCAGCTTACAGCTGGAAGGCTATGGCTACACCTTC

D: NA
size: NA
J: TRBJ1-2
V: TRBV28
CDR3: CASNLQGTSIPSNYGYTF
DNA: TGTGCCAGCAACCTCCAAGGGACAAGTATACCGTCTAACTATGGCTACACCTTC

D: NA
size: few
J: TRBJ1-6
V: TRBV10-2
CDR3: CASRLSELYGSPLHF
DNA: TGCGCCAGCAGGCTCAGCGAGCTCTATGGATCACCCCTCCACTTT

D: NA
size: NA
J: TRBJ2-7
V: TRBV5-1
CDR3: CASSLDFSSSYEQYF
DNA: TGCGCCAGCAGCTTGGACTTTTCAAGCTCCTACGAGCAGTACTTC

D: TRBD1
size: once
J: TRBJ2-5
V: TRBV2
CDR3: CASSEPGTVRETQYF
DNA: TGTGCCAGCAGTGAACCTGGGACAGTGAGAGAGACCCAGTACTTC

D: TRBD2
size: NA
J: TRBJ2-1
V: TRBV5-4
CDR3: CASSLGLAGYNEQFF
DNA: TGTGCCAGCAGCTTGGGACTAGCGGGGTACAATGAGCAGTTCTTC

D: NA
size: NA
J: TRBJ2-7
V: TRBV7-2
CDR3: CASSLGDTMSYEQYF
DNA: TGTGCCAGCAGCTTAGGAGACACAATGAGCTACGAGCAGTACTTC

D: NA
size: NA
J: TRBJ2-7
V: TRBV10-1
CDR3: CASNLPMYEQYF
DNA: TGCGCCAGCAACCTCCCGATGTACGAGCAGTACTTC

D: NA
size: NA
J: TRBJ2-7
V: TRBV21-1
CDR3: CASSKEGTFPYEQYF
DNA: TGTGCCAGCAGCAAAGAAGGGACATTTCCCTACGAGCAGTACTTC

D: TRBD2
size: NA
J: TRBJ2-2
V: TRBV5-6
CDR3: CASSLTSGSWTGELFF
DNA: TGTGCCAGCAGCTTAACTAGCGGGAGTTGGACCGGGGAGCTGTTTTTT

D: TRBD1
size: NA
J: TRBJ1-3
V: TRBV5-1
CDR3: CASSPMTGLGNTIYF
DNA: TGCGCCAGCAGCCCGATGACAGGGTTAGGAAACACCATATATTTT

D: NA
size: NA
J: TRBJ1-2
V: TRBV15
CDR3: CATSRVPVYGYTF
DNA: TGTGCCACCAGCAGAGTTCCTGTATACGGCTACACCTTC

D: TRBD2
size: NA
J: TRBJ2-5
V: TRBV5-1
CDR3: CASSPAGTRVETQYF
DNA: TGCGCCAGCAGCCCCGCCGGGACTAGGGTAGAGACCCAGTACTTC

D: NA
size: once
J: TRBJ2-3
V: TRBV5-1
CDR3: CASSSSLSTDTQYF
DNA: TGCGCCAGCAGTTCATCCCTGAGCACAGATACGCAGTATTTT

D: NA
size: NA
J: TRBJ2-5
V: TRBV6-1
CDR3: CASSEWVGQYF
DNA: TGTGCCAGCAGTGAATGGGTTGGGCAGTACTTC

D: NA
size: once
J: TRBJ2-2
V: TRBV7-9
CDR3: CASSLRNTGELFF
DNA: TGTGCCAGCAGCTTACGAAACACCGGGGAGCTGTTTTTT

D: TRBD1
size: NA
J: TRBJ2-7
V: TRBV29-1
CDR3: CSVKGQGIHEQYF
DNA: TGCAGCGTGAAGGGACAGGGGATACACGAGCAGTACTTC

D: NA
size: once
J: TRBJ2-2
V: TRBV9
CDR3: CASSGGSLISAGELFF
DNA: TGTGCCAGCAGCGGAGGGAGCCTAATCAGCGCCGGGGAGCTGTTTTTT

D: NA
size: NA
J: TRBJ2-7
V: TRBV28
CDR3: CASSLISAGEQYF
DNA: TGTGCCAGCAGTTTAATTAGCGCCGGCGAGCAGTACTTC

D: NA
size: NA
J: TRBJ2-7
V: TRBV7-8
CDR3: CASSEGGRYEQYF
DNA: TGTGCCAGCTCAGAGGGGGGGCGATACGAGCAGTACTTC

D: TRBD1
size: NA
J: TRBJ1-1
V: TRBV6-1
CDR3: CASSDRGRTEAFF
DNA: TGTGCCAGCAGTGATAGGGGGCGAACTGAAGCTTTCTTT

D: NA
size: NA
J: TRBJ1-2
V: TRBV28
CDR3: CASSLTGLGAGYGYTF
DNA: TGTGCCAGCAGTTTAACCGGATTAGGGGCGGGCTATGGCTACACCTTC

D: NA
size: NA
J: TRBJ1-5
V: TRBV10-3
CDR3: CAISESRGNSNQPQHF
DNA: TGTGCCATCAGTGAGTCTAGGGGGAATAGCAATCAGCCCCAGCATTTT

D: NA
size: few
J: TRBJ1-1
V: TRBV18
CDR3: CASSRDLNTEAFF
DNA: TGTGCCAGCTCTCGGGACTTGAACACTGAAGCTTTCTTT